This T cell receptor beta chain emerged from a study of OX40 agonist ivuxolimab in advanced cancers. Study-wide findings and caveats: There was clonal expansion of CD4+ and CD8+ blood T cells by week 6 at 0.1 to 3.0 mg/kg.

TCRdb's copy holds only in-frame clones and misses some; the assay was immunoSEQ multiplex PCR. The table shows tens of thousands of clones, with approximately 91% occurring only once. Remarks on this clone: Its specificity is not known.

CDR1 is MNHNY and CDR2 is SVGAGI in the germline V gene (reference sequence). Trimming left V 6 bases short and J 4 bases short, with 7 bases between. The CDR3 has 11 residues. This sequence was found in an adult with an advanced solid tumor such as melanoma, head and neck, liver or kidney cancer. The chain carries TRBV6-6 and TRBJ2-7; maybe TRBD1 (5 bases). Sequencing used CD4+ or CD8+ T cells sorted from blood, obtained in a trial of the OX40 agonist ivuxolimab. CDR3 sequence: CASRAGYEQYF. In nucleotides, the CDR3 is TGTGCCAGCAGGGCAGGGTACGAGCAGTACTTC.